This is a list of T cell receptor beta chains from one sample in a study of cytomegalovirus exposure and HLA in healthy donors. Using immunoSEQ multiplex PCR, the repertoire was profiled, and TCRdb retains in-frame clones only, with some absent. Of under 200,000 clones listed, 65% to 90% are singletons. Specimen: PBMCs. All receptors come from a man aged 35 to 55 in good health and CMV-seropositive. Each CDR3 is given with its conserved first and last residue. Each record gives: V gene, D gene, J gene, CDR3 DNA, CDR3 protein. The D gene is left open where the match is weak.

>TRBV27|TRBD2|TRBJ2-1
TGTGCCAGCAGTTTAAGGGGGACTAGTAGCGACAATGAGCAGTTCTTC
CASSLRGTSSDNEQFF
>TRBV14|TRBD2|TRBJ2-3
TGTGCCAGCAGCCTACTAGCGGGGTATTCAGATACGCAGTATTTT
CASSLLAGYSDTQYF
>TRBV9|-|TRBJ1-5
TGTGCCAGCAGCGTAGGAGGGTCGGAACAGCCCCAGCATTTT
CASSVGGSEQPQHF
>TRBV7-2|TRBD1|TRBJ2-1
TGTGCCAGCAGCTCCAAGCTCGGGACAGCGAATGAGCAGTTCTTC
CASSSKLGTANEQFF
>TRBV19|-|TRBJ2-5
TGTGCCAGTAGTATAGAGGGGAGGGGGGAGACCCAGTACTTC
CASSIEGRGETQYF
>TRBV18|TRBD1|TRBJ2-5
TGTGCCAGCTCACCACCGATCTTACTGGGACAGGGAGAAGAGACCCAGTACTTC
CASSPPILLGQGEETQYF
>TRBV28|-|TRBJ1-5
TGTGCCAGCACTGATGTAAGGGGTTCTAGCAATCAGCCCCAGCATTTT
CASTDVRGSSNQPQHF
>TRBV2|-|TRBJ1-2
TGTGCCAGCAGTGAAGCACGGGGGGCGAGCTATGGCTACACCTTC
CASSEARGASYGYTF
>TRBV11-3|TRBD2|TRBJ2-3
TGTGCCAGCAGCTGGTCGCGACTAGCGGGGGGCACAGATACGCAGTATTTT
CASSWSRLAGGTDTQYF
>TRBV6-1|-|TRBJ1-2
TGTGCCAGCAGTGAAACAGGGTTTCGTAACTATGGCTACACCTTC
CASSETGFRNYGYTF
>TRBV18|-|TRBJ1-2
TGTGCCAGCTCACCAAAGACAGAGACCTATGGCTACACCTTC
CASSPKTETYGYTF
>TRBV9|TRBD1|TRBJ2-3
TGTGCCAGCAGCGTGGCCCGGACAGGCCTTAGCACAGATACGCAGTATTTT
CASSVARTGLSTDTQYF
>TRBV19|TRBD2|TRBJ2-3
TGTGCCAGTACCGATAGCGGGGGGGCCGCAGATACGCAGTATTTT
CASTDSGGAADTQYF
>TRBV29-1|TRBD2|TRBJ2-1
TGCAGCGTTGCAAGCGGGGGGCGGGGTGAGCAGTTCTTC
CSVASGGRGEQFF
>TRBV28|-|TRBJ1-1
TGTGCCAGCAGTTTATTGCAGGGCCCAGTGGCTGAAGCTTTCTTT
CASSLLQGPVAEAFF
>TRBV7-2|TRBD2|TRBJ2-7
TGTGCCAGCAGCCCCAGCGGGGGGGCTTACGAGCAGTACTTC
CASSPSGGAYEQYF
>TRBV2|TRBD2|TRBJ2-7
TGTGCCAGCAGTGAAGCGCTCTGGATTAGCGGGGGCTTAGCCTACGAGCAGTACTTC
CASSEALWISGGLAYEQYF
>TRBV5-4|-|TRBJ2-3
TGTGCCAGCAGCCAGAGCACAGATACGCAGTATTTT
CASSQSTDTQYF
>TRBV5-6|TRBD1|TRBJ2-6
TGTGCCAGCAGCTTGGAGACAGGGAGTGGGGCCAACGTCCTGACTTTC
CASSLETGSGANVLTF
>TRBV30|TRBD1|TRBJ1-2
TGTGCCTGGGAGGCGGGACAGTACTATGGCTACACCTTC
CAWEAGQYYGYTF
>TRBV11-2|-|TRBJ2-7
TGTGCCAGCAGCTTTATCGGGAACGAGCAGTACTTC
CASSFIGNEQYF
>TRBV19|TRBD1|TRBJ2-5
TGTGCCAGTAGCCGGGACAGGGTTTACCAAGAGACCCAGTACTTC
CASSRDRVYQETQYF
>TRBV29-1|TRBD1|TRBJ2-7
TGCAGCGTCGCAACCGGGACAGGGACCTACGAGCAGTACTTC
CSVATGTGTYEQYF
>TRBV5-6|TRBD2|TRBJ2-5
TGTGCCAGCAGCTTGCTCGGACTAGCGGGGGGGTACCAAGAGACCCAGTACTTC
CASSLLGLAGGYQETQYF
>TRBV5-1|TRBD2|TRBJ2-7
TGCGCCAGCAGCTTGCCGGGCAGGGAGGGAGGTCGTCCCTACGAGCAGTACTTC
CASSLPGREGGRPYEQYF
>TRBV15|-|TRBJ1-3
TGTGCCACCAGCAGAGAGAGCGACACCATATATTTT
CATSRESDTIYF
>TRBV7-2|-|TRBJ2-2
TGTGCCAGCAGCCGTCTCCGGACAGCCGACACCGGGGAGCTGTTTTTT
CASSRLRTADTGELFF
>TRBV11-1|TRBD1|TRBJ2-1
TGTGCCAGCAGCTTAGCGGCTCAGGGGGACAATGAGCAGTTCTTC
CASSLAAQGDNEQFF